A single sample is the source of the 32 T cell receptor beta chains below, sequenced in a study of cytomegalovirus exposure and HLA in healthy donors (dated by TCRdb to the late 2010s). Libraries were built with the immunoSEQ multiplex PCR assay. For the multiplex PCR, a mixture combining 60 forward primers for TCR Vbeta segments and 13 reverse primers for TCR Jbeta segments was used. Sourced from immuneACCESS, this table was stored by TCRdb with only in-frame sequences that have V and J called. A share of the clones is absent; for the studies checked, an unresolved V gene accounts for under half, and the remainder has no known explanation. In all, the sample holds 180,000 or so clones, and 80% to 90% of those were seen once. Together, the top ten hold about 9.3% of the sample. Sample: PBMCs. The receptors shown here come from a man aged 18 to 30 in good health and CMV-seropositive.

V is TRBV28 and J is TRBJ2-7, with D hard to call. This CDR3 region has 13 residues. CDR1 MDHEN and CDR2 SYDVKM come from the germline V gene. The V and J ends lost 5 bases and 7 bases respectively, with 15 bases between them. This CDR3 is CASSLPLSREQYF. Written as DNA, the CDR3 is TGTGCCAGCAGTCTCCCTCTCTCTCGGGAGCAGTACTTC.

The chain joins TRBV5-4 to TRBJ2-7; TRBD1 aligns across 8 bases. The CDR3 is 14 amino acids. Germline loops: CDR1 SGHNT, CDR2 YYREEE (reference sequence). J was trimmed by 5 bases and V by 0 bases; bases with no gene match: 4. The CDR3 here is CASSLEDRVDEQYF. CDR3 DNA sequence: TGTGCCAGCAGCTTGGAGGACAGGGTGGACGAGCAGTACTTC.

The rearrangement joins TRBV13 to TRBJ2-7; possibly TRBD1 for D (6 bases). The CDR3 extends over 14 amino acids. Looked up from germline, CDR1 is PRHDT and CDR2 is FYEKMQ (reference sequence). Trimming removed 0 bases at V and 13 bases at J, with 19 bases between. Here the CDR3 DNA reads TGTGCCAGCAGCTTAGGGCAATCTCGCCGGGACATCTACTTC. It is translated as CASSLGQSRRDIYF.

The chain recombines TRBV6-1 with TRBJ1-6; TRBD1 matches at 9 bases. Germline V lookup: CDR1 MNHNS, CDR2 SASEGT. This CDR3 has 13 residues. Losses at the gene ends were 8 bases for V and 10 bases for J; bases not matched to a gene: 6. The CDR3 is CASEGTGRSPLHF. For the CDR3, the DNA is TGTGCCAGCGAGGGGACAGGGAGATCACCCCTCCACTTT.

The rearrangement uses TRBV11-3 and TRBJ1-6; no firm D call. V lost 1 base and J 14 bases, leaving 12 bases between the germline ends. Germline V gives CDR1 SGHNT, CDR2 YENEEA. The CDR3 length is 13 residues. The CDR3 region has the DNA TGTGCCAGCAGCTTAGGCAGTACGGGGACCCTCCACTTT. Protein sequence: CASSLGSTGTLHF.

This rearrangement joins TRBV7-9 to TRBJ2-3, with D possibly TRBD1 on 6 matching bases. V was clipped by 1 base and J by 5 bases, with 13 bases between them. This CDR3 region has 15 residues. Germline CDR1 is SEHNR and CDR2 is FQNEAQ (reference sequence). CDR3 coding DNA: TGTGCCAGCAGCTTAGGTGGGACATATCAAGATACGCAGTATTTT. It encodes CASSLGGTYQDTQYF.

The chain is built from TRBV9 and TRBJ2-2, with D unresolved. The CDR3 loop spans 12 amino acids. CDR1 SGDLS and CDR2 YYNGEE come from the germline V gene. The V end lost 3 bases, the J end lost 2 bases, and 2 bases lay between the germline ends. DNA for the CDR3: TGTGCCAGCAGCGCTAACACCGGGGAGCTGTTTTTT. This sequence encodes CASSANTGELFF.

V is TRBV9 and J is TRBJ2-7; 7 bases align to TRBD1. The V and J ends lost 0 bases and 3 bases, in that order; junction bases with no gene match: 3. CDR1 is SGDLS, CDR2 YYNGEE, per germline. The CDR3 contains 14 residues. This CDR3 is CASSVEGAYYEQYF. In DNA form, the CDR3 reads TGTGCCAGCAGCGTAGAGGGGGCCTACTACGAGCAGTACTTC.

The DNA of the CDR3 is TGTGCCAGCAGCGAAGACAGAAAATCCTACGAGCAGTACTTC. Residues: CASSEDRKSYEQYF. The rearrangement uses TRBV5-6 and TRBJ2-7; D may be TRBD1 (5 bases). Germline CDR1 and CDR2: SGHDT and YYEEEE. Trimming took off 4 bases at V and 1 base at J, with 12 bases between the two ends. The CDR3 runs 14 residues.

This clone was counted a single time. This chain uses TRBV18 with TRBJ2-3; 13 nucleotides agree with TRBD2. The CDR3 extends over 15 amino acids. The germline CDR1 and CDR2 sequences are KGHSH and LQKENI. V shed 8 bases, J shed 8 bases, and the junction held 10 bases outside the gene matches. CDR3 nucleotides: TGTGCCAGCCAGACGACTAGCGGGGGGCCGGGTACGCAGTATTTT. Its protein product is CASQTTSGGPGTQYF.

V is TRBV11-2 and J is TRBJ2-1, with 14 nucleotides matching TRBD2. This CDR3 is 19 amino acids long. Germline V CDR1 and CDR2: SGHAT, FQNNGV. Losses at the gene ends were 2 bases for V and 5 bases for J; bases not matched to a gene: 11. CDR3 coding DNA: TGTGCCAGCAGCTTATGGTTTGGACTAGCGGGGGGTTTTGACAATGAGCAGTTCTTC. It encodes CASSLWFGLAGGFDNEQFF.

In regard to this clone: A read error may account for a junction end that differs from germline. This same CDR3 is encoded by further DNA sequences in the sample. This chain joins TRBV2 and TRBJ1-3; 11 bases map to TRBD1. Per germline, CDR1 SNHLY and CDR2 FYNNEI. The CDR3 covers 14 residues. The CDR3 nucleotides are TGTGCCAGTAGTGGACAGGGGGCCGGGGACACCATATATTTT. Protein product: CASSGQGAGDTIYF. Based on the CDR3 plus reference TRBV2 and TRBJ1-3, the full variable domain is EPEVTQTPSHQVTQMGQEVILRCVPISNHLYFYWYRQILGQKVEFLVSFYNNEISEKSEIFDDQFSVERPDGSNFTLKIRSTKLEDSAMYFCASSGQGAGDTIYFGEGSWLTVV.

The rearrangement links TRBV2 to TRBJ2-7, with TRBD2 as a possible D gene (5 bases). There are 12 residues in the CDR3. The germline V gene encodes CDR1 SNHLY and CDR2 FYNNEI. V was cut by 8 bases and J by 4 bases, with 12 bases left in between. CDR3 DNA: TGTGCCAGCGGGAGCGCAGAATACGAGCAGTACTTC. This encodes CASGSAEYEQYF.

CDR3 sequence reads: CASSQEPSPDTEAFF. The CDR3 bases are TGCGCCAGCAGCCAAGAACCCTCTCCGGACACTGAAGCTTTCTTT. The chain carries TRBV4-3 and TRBJ1-1, with no clear D. Per the germline V gene, CDR1 is LGHNA and CDR2 is YSLEER. The V and J ends lost 0 bases and 3 bases respectively, with 11 bases between them. The CDR3 is 15 amino acids.

The chain is built from TRBV2 and TRBJ2-1; 7 bases are a match to TRBD1. The CDR3 is 15 residues long. V lost 5 bases, J lost 0 bases, and 4 bases stayed unmatched. In germline, CDR1 is SNHLY, CDR2 FYNNEI. CDR3 nucleotides: TGTGCCAGCAGTTTGACAGGGAGCTCCTACAATGAGCAGTTCTTC. It specifies CASSLTGSSYNEQFF.

The rearrangement links TRBV29-1 to TRBJ1-6; TRBD1 might be the D (6 bases). The CDR3 runs to 13 residues. Per germline, CDR1 SQVTM and CDR2 ANQGSEA. Trimming left V 7 bases short and J 5 bases short, with 12 bases between. The CDR3 protein is CSARQDDNSPLHF. CDR3 nucleotides: TGCAGCGCCCGACAGGACGATAATTCACCCCTCCACTTT.

The chain uses TRBV9 and TRBJ2-7; D might be TRBD1 (6 bases). Germline-derived CDR1 and CDR2 are SGDLS and YYNGEE. V lost 2 bases to trimming and J lost 4 bases, with 13 bases between them. CDR3 length: 14 amino acids. CDR3 in amino acids: CASSVGADRYEQYF. The CDR3 region has the DNA TGTGCCAGCAGCGTGGGGGCAGACAGGTACGAGCAGTACTTC.

The chain links TRBV30 to TRBJ2-3; unclear D gene. The CDR3 contains 11 residues. The V gene lost 5 bases and the J gene lost 2 bases, with 5 bases spanning the gap. Germline CDR1 and CDR2: GTSNPN and SVGIG (reference sequence). In nucleotides, the CDR3 is TGTGCCTGGGCAGACACAGATACGCAGTATTTT. As protein: CAWADTDTQYF.

The chain links TRBV5-5 to TRBJ2-3, with TRBD1 identical over 11 bases. With 4 bases clipped from V and 4 bases from J, the junction kept 11 bases outside the gene matches. Germline-derived CDR1 and CDR2 are SGHKS and YYEKEE (reference sequence). The CDR3 is made up of 17 amino acids. The CDR3 sequence is CASSPDPGQGVPDTQYF. Here the CDR3 DNA reads TGTGCCAGCAGCCCCGATCCGGGACAGGGGGTCCCAGATACGCAGTATTTT.

The table lists this clone with a count of one. The gene calls are TRBV30 and TRBJ2-2; D gene unclear. The CDR3 runs 13 residues. Germline V CDR1 and CDR2: GTSNPN, SVGIG (reference sequence). V was pared by 5 bases and J by 0 bases, with 7 bases between. This CDR3 reads CAWANTNTGELFF. In DNA form, the CDR3 reads TGTGCCTGGGCTAATACGAACACCGGGGAGCTGTTTTTT. The whole variable domain, filled in from reference TRBV30 and TRBJ2-2, reads SQTIHQWPATLVQPVGSPLSLECTVEGTSNPNLYWYRQAAGRGLQLLFYSVGIGQISSEVPQNLSASRPQDRQFILSSKKLLLSDSGFYLCAWANTNTGELFFGEGSRLTVL.

The chain joins TRBV7-6 to TRBJ2-7; D unclear. The CDR3 is 14 amino acids. V dropped 5 bases and J dropped 0 bases, with 11 bases sitting between them. CDR1 is SGHVS, CDR2 FNYEAQ, per germline. The CDR3 DNA reads TGTGCCAGCAGCGTAGGAGATGACTCCTACGAGCAGTACTTC. It translates to CASSVGDDSYEQYF.

This chain connects TRBV6-5 to TRBJ2-3; D gene uncertain. This CDR3 comprises 14 residues. V lost 2 bases to trimming and J lost 6 bases, with 12 bases between them. CDR1 MNHEY and CDR2 SVGAGI come from the germline V gene. DNA of the CDR3: TGTGCCAGCAGTTACACCCTAACGAGGGATACGCAGTATTTT. Residues: CASSYTLTRDTQYF.

This clone was seen a single time. The chain recombines TRBV5-1 with TRBJ1-5; the D gene is possibly TRBD1 (5 bases). Germline V CDR1 and CDR2: SGHRS, YFSETQ. Trimming shortened V by 0 bases and J by 5 bases, and 24 bases separated the two germline ends. The CDR3 extends over 19 amino acids. The CDR3: CASSLGSMDRGGRDQPQHF. The CDR3 DNA is TGCGCCAGCAGCTTGGGTTCGATGGATAGGGGAGGCCGGGATCAGCCCCAGCATTTT.

The chain links TRBV29-1 to TRBJ1-2; TRBD1 is a possible D gene (5 bases). The germline V and J ends were trimmed by 4 bases and 7 bases, with 10 bases remaining between them. The germline CDR1 and CDR2 sequences are SQVTM and ANQGSEA. The CDR3 loop spans 11 amino acids. The CDR3 DNA follows: TGCAGCGTTGGGGGCATCGGTGGCTACACCTTC. Its protein is CSVGGIGGYTF.

The chain has TRBV7-9 and TRBJ1-3, with D hard to call. Trimming pared 4 bases from V and 0 bases from J, leaving 10 bases between. The CDR3 runs 15 residues. Looked up from germline, CDR1 is SEHNR and CDR2 is FQNEAQ (reference sequence). In DNA, the CDR3 is TGTGCCAGCAGCTCGTTCCGGGACTCTGGAAACACCATATATTTT. Translating gives CASSSFRDSGNTIYF.

V and J are TRBV5-1 and TRBJ2-7; D perhaps matches TRBD1 (5 bases). Trimming left V 0 bases short and J 2 bases short, with 15 bases between. This CDR3 contains 16 residues. Germline V gene data show CDR1 as SGHRS and CDR2 as YFSETQ. In DNA, the CDR3 is TGCGCCAGCAGCTTGGGTCAGGAGACAGCGACCTACGAGCAGTACTTC. This codes for CASSLGQETATYEQYF.

This rearrangement joins TRBV11-2 to TRBJ1-1; 7 bases agree with TRBD1. CDR1 and CDR2 (germline): SGHAT, FQNNGV. The CDR3 length is 13 residues. Trimming took 5 bases from V and 6 from J; bases not matched to a gene: 6. The CDR3 bases are TGTGCCAGCAGCCCAGACAGGGTATCTGAAGCTTTCTTT. As protein: CASSPDRVSEAFF.

V usage is TRBV27 and J usage is TRBJ1-1; maybe TRBD1 (5 bases). The germline gives CDR1 MNHEY, CDR2 SMNVEV (reference sequence). The CDR3 covers 18 residues. V lost 2 bases to trimming and J lost 3 bases, with 22 bases between them. Here the CDR3 DNA reads TGTGCCAGCAGTTTACACGGCCAGGGAATACCGTCGGACACTGAAGCTTTCTTT. Translating it yields CASSLHGQGIPSDTEAFF.

The rearrangement uses TRBV27 and TRBJ2-3; 8 bases are shared with TRBD2. The CDR3 has 16 amino acids. V trimming: 2 bases; J trimming: 5 bases; junction bases outside the gene matches: 9. CDR1 and CDR2 from the germline V gene are MNHEY and SMNVEV (reference sequence). As DNA, the CDR3 is TGTGCCAGCAGTTTAGAATTACGGGGGGGCGTAGATACGCAGTATTTT. Translation gives CASSLELRGGVDTQYF.

The V and J genes are TRBV20-1 and TRBJ2-7; the D gene is possibly TRBD1 (6 bases). Trimming removed 2 bases at V and 6 bases at J, with 8 bases between. Germline CDR1 is DFQATT and CDR2 is SNEGSKA (reference sequence). The CDR3 is 11 amino acids. CDR3 sequence: CSARRDTEQYF. The DNA for the CDR3 is TGCAGTGCTAGACGGGACACCGAGCAGTACTTC.

This clone was seen a single time. The J gene is TRBJ2-3, the V gene TRBV7-2, with a tentative D call TRBD2 (7 bases). The length of the CDR3 is 15 residues. Germline loops: CDR1 SGHTA, CDR2 FQGNSA. V lost 1 base to trimming and J lost 2 bases, with 10 bases between them. As DNA, the CDR3 is TGTGCCAGCAGCTTAGATGGGGGGGCCACAGATACGCAGTATTTT. Translation: CASSLDGGATDTQYF.

V and J are TRBV7-7 and TRBJ2-5; weak D call: TRBD1 (6 bases). The CDR3 totals 16 residues. Trimming removed 4 bases at V and 2 bases at J, with 17 bases between. Looked up from germline, CDR1 is SSHAT and CDR2 is FNYEAQ (reference sequence). For the CDR3, the DNA is TGTGCCAGCAGCTCCCGCCAGGACAGAGCTCAAGAGACCCAGTACTTC. Translation gives CASSSRQDRAQETQYF.